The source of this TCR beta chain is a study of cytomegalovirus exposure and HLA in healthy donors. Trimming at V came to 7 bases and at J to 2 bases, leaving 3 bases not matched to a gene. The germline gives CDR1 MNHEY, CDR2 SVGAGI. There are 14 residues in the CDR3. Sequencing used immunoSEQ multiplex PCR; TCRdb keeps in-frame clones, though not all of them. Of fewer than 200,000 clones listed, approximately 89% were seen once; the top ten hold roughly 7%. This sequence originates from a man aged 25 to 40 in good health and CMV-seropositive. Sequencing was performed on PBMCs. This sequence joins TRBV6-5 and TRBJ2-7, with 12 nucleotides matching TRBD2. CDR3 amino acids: CASIGLAGTYEQYF. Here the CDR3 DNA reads TGTGCCAGCATTGGACTAGCGGGAACCTACGAGCAGTACTTC.